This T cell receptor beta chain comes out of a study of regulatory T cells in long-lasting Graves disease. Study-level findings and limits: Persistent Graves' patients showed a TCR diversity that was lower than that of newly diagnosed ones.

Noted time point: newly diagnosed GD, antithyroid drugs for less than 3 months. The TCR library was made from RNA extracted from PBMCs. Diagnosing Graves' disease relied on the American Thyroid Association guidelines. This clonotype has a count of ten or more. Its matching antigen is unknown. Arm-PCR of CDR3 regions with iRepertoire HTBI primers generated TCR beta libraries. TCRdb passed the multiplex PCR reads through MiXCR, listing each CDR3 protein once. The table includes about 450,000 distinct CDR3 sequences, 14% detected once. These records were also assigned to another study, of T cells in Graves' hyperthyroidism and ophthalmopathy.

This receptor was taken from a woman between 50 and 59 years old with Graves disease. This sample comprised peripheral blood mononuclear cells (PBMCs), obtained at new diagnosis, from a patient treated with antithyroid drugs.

The CDR3 is CASSYSSGGQETQYF. The CDR3 bases are TGTGCCAGCAGTTACTCATCGGGGGGCCAAGAGACCCAGTACTTC. The chain has TRBV6-5 and TRBJ2-5; 7 nucleotides line up with TRBD2. CDR1 and CDR2 from the germline V gene are MNHEY and SVGAGI. This CDR3 has 15 amino acids. J was trimmed by 1 base and V by 0 bases; bases with no gene match: 2.